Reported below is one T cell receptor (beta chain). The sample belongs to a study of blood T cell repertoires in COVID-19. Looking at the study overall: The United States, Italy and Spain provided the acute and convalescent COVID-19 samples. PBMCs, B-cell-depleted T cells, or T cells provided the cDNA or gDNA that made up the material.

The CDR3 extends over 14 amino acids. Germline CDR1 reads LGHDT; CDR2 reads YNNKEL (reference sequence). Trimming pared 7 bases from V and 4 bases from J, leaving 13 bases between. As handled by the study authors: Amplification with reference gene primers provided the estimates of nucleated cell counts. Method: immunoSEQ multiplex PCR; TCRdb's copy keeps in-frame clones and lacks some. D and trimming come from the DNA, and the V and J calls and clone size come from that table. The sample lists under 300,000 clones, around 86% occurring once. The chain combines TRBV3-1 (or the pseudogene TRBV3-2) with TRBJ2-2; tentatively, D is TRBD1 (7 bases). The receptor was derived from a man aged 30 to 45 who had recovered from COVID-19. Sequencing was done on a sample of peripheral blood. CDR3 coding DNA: TGTGCCAGCAACAGGGGAGGTGGCACCGGGGAGCTGTTTTTT. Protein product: CASNRGGGTGELFF.